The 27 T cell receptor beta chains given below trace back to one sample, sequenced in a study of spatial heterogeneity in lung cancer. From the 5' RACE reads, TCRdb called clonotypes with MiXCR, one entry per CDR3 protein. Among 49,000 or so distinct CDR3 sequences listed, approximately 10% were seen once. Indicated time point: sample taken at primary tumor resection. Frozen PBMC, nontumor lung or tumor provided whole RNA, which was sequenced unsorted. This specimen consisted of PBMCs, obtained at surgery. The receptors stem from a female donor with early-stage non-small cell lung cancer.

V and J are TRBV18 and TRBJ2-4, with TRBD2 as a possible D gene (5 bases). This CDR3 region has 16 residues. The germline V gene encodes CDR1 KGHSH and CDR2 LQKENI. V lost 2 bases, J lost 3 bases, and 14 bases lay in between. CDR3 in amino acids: CASSPGGSGFKNIQYF. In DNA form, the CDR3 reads TGTGCCAGCTCACCAGGAGGTTCAGGCTTCAAAAACATTCAGTACTTC. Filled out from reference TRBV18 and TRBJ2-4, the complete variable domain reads NAGVMQNPRHLVRRRGQEARLRCSPMKGHSHVYWYRQLPEEGLKFMVYLQKENIIDESGMPKERFSAEFPKEGPSILRIQQVVRGDSAAYFCASSPGGSGFKNIQYFGAGTRLSVL.

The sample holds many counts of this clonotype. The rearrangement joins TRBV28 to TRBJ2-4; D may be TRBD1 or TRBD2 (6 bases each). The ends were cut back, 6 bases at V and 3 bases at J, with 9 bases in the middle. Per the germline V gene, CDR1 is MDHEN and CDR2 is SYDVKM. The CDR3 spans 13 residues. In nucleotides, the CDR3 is TGTGCCAGCAGGGGGGGCGGCAAAAACATTCAGTACTTC. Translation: CASRGGGKNIQYF. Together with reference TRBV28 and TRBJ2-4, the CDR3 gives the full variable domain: DVKVTQSSRYLVKRTGEKVFLECVQDMDHENMFWYRQDPGLGLRLIYFSYDVKMKEKGDIPEGYSVSREKKERFSLILESASTNQTSMYLCASRGGGKNIQYFGAGTRLSVL.

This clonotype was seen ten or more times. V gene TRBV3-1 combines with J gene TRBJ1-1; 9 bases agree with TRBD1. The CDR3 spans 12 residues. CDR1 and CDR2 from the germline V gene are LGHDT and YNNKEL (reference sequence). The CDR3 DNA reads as TGTGCAACGGGACAGGGTCTCACTGAAGCTTTCTTT. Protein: CATGQGLTEAFF.

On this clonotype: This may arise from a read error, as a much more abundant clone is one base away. The DNA of the CDR3 is TGTGCCAGCAGCTCGGACAGGGGGTACGAGCAGTGCTTC. It is translated as CASSSDRGYEQCF. V is TRBV7-2 and J is TRBJ2-7; 10 bases match TRBD1. The germline CDR1 and CDR2 sequences are SGHTA and FQGNSA. CDR3 length: 13 amino acids.

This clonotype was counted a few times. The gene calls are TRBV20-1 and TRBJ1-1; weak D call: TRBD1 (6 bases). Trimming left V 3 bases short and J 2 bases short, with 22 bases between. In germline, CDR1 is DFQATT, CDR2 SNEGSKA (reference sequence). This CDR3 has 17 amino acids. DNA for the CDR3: TGCAGTGCTAGTTTCATCGGCAGGGGATTTTTAAACACTGAAGCTTTCTTT. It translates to CSASFIGRGFLNTEAFF.

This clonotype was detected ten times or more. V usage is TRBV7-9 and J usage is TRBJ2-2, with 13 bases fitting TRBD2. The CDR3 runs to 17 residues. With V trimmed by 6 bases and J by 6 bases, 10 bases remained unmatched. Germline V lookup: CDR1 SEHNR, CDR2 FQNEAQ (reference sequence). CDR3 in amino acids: CASSPVRLAGGPGELFF. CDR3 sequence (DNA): TGTGCCAGCAGTCCCGTAAGACTAGCGGGGGGCCCCGGGGAGCTGTTTTTT. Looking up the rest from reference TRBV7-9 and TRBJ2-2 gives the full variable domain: DTGVSQNPRHKITKRGQNVTFRCDPISEHNRLYWYRQTLGQGPEFLTYFQNEAQLEKSRLLSDRFSAERPKGSFSTLEIQRTEQGDSAMYLCASSPVRLAGGPGELFFGEGSRLTVL.

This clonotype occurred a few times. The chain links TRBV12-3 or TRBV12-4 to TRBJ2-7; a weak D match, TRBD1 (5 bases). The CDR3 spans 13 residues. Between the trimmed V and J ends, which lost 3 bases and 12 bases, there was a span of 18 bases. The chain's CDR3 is CASSFPGASPLYF. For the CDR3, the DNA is TGTGCCAGCAGTTTCCCTGGGGCCAGTCCTTTGTACTTC.

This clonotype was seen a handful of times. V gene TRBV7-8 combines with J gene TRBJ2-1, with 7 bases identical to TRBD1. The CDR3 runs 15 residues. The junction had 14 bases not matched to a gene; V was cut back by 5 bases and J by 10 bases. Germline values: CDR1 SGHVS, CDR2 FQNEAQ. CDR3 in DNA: TGTGCCAGCAGCCCCCTCGTCGGGCAGGGGGACGAGCAGTTCTTC. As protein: CASSPLVGQGDEQFF.

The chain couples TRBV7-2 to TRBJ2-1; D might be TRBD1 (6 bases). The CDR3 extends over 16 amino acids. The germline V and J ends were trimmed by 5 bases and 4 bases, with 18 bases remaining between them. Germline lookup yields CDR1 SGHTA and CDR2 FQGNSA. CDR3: CASSPRGGPIYNEQFF. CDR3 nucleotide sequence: TGTGCCAGCAGCCCCAGGGGCGGCCCGATTTACAATGAGCAGTTCTTC.

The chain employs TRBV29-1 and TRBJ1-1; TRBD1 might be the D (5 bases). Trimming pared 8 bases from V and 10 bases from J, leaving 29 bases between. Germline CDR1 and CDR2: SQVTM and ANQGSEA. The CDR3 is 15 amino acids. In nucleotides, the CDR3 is TGCAGCTCCAAGGGATGGGACTCCCAGAGGGATGTAGCTTTCTTT. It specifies CSSKGWDSQRDVAFF.

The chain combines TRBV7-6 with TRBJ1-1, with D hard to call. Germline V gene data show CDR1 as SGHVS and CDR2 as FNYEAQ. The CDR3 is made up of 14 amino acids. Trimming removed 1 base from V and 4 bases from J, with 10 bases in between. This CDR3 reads CASSLGGWSTEAFF. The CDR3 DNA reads TGTGCCAGCAGCTTAGGAGGGTGGAGCACTGAAGCTTTCTTT. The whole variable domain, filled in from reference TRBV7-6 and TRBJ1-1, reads GAGVSQSPRYKVTKRGQDVALRCDPISGHVSLYWYRQALGQGPEFLTYFNYEAQQDKSGLPNDRFSAERPEGSISTLTIQRTEQRDSAMYRCASSLGGWSTEAFFGQGTRLTVV.

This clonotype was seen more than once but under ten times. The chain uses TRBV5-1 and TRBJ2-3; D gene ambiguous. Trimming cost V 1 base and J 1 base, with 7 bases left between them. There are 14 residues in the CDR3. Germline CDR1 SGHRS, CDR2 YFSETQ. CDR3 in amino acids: CASSLRLRTDTQYF. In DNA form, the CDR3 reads TGCGCCAGCAGCTTGCGGCTACGCACAGATACGCAGTATTTT.

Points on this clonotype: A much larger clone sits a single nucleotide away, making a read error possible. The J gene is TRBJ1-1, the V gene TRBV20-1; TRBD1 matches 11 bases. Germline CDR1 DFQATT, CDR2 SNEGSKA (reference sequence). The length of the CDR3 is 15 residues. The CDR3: CSARRPGQGVGEASF. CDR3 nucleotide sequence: TGCAGTGCTAGACGACCGGGACAGGGGGTTGGTGAAGCTTCCTTT.

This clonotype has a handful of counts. The CDR3 nucleotides read TGTGCCAGCAGCTCAGCAGGGCCTAAAGCTTTCTTT. It translates to CASSSAGPKAFF. The J gene is TRBJ1-1, the V gene TRBV7-8, with D maybe TRBD1 (5 bases). V dropped 4 bases and J dropped 9 bases, with 12 bases sitting between them. Germline CDR1 is SGHVS and CDR2 is FQNEAQ. CDR3 length: 12 residues.

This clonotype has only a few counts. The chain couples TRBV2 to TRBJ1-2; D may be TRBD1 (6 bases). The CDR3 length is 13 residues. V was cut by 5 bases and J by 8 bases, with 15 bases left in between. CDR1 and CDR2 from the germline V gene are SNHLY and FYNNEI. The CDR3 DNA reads TGTGCCAGCAGTCGACAGGAAACTTGGGGCTACACCTTC. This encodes CASSRQETWGYTF.

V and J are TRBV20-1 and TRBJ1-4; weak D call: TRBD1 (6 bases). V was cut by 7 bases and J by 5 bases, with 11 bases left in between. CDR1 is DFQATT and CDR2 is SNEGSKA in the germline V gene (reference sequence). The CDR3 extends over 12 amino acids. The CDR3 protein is CSGLQGNEKLFF. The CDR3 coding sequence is TGCAGTGGGCTACAGGGAAATGAAAAACTGTTTTTT.

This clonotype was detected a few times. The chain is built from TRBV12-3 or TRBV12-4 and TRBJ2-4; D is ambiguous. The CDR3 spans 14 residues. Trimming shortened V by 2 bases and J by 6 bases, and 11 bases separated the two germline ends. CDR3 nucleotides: TGTGCCAGCAGTTTATCAGACCTCCGAAACATTCAGTACTTC. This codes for CASSLSDLRNIQYF.

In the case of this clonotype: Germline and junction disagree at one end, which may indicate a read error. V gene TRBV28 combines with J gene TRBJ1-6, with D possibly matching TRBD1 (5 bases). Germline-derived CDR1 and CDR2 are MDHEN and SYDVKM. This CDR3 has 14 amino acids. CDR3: CASTHRIRNSPLNF. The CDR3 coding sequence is TGTGCCAGCACCCACAGGATTAGAAATTCACCCCTCAACTTT.

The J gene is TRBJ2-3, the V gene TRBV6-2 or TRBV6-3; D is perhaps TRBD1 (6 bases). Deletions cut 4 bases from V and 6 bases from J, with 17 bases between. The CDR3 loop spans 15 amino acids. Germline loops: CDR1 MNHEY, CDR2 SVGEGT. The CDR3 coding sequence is TGTGCCAGCAGTTTCTCGCAGGGGCCCAGGGATACGCAGTATTTT. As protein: CASSFSQGPRDTQYF.

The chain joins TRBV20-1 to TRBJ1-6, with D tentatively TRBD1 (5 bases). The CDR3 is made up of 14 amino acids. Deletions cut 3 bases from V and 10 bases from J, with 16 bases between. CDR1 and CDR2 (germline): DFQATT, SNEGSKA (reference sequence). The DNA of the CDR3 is TGCAGTGCTAGTGGAGGGGCTCTGGTGTCACCCCTCCACTTT. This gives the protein CSASGGALVSPLHF.

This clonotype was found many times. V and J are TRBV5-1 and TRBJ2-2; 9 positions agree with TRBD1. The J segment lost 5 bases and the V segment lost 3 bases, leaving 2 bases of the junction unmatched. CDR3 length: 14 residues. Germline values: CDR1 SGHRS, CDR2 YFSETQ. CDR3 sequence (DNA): TGCGCCAGCAGCTGGGGACAGGGAACCGGGGAGCTGTTTTTT. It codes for CASSWGQGTGELFF. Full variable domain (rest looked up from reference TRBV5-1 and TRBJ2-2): KAGVTQTPRYLIKTRGQQVTLSCSPISGHRSVSWYQQTPGQGLQFLFEYFSETQRNKGNFPGRFSGRQFSNSRSEMNVSTLELGDSALYLCASSWGQGTGELFFGEGSRLTVL.

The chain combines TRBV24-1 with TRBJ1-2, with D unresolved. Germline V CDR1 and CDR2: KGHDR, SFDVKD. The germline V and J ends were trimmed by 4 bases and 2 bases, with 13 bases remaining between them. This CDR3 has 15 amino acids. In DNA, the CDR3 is TGTGCCACCAGTGAAGCCTCGGGGTTCAACTATGGCTACACCTTC. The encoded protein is CATSEASGFNYGYTF.

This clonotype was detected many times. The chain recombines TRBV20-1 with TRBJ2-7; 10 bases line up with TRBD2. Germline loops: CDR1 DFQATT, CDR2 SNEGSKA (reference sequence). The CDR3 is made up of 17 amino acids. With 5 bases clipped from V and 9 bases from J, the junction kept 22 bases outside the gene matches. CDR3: CSADDPRTSGDPYGQYF. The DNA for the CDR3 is TGCAGTGCTGATGACCCGAGGACTAGCGGTGACCCCTATGGGCAGTACTTC.

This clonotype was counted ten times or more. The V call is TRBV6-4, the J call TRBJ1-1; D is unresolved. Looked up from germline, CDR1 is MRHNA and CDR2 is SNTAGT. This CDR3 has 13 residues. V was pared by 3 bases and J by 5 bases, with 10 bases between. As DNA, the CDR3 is TGTGCCAGCAGTGAGGGCTTCGGGACTGAAGCTTTCTTT. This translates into CASSEGFGTEAFF.

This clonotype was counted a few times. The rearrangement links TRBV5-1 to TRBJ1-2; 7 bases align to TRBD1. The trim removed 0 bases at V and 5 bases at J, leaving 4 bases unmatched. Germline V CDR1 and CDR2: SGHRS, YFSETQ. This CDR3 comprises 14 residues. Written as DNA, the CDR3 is TGCGCCAGCAGCTTGGAGGGGGCCCTTTATGGCTACACCTTC. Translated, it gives CASSLEGALYGYTF.

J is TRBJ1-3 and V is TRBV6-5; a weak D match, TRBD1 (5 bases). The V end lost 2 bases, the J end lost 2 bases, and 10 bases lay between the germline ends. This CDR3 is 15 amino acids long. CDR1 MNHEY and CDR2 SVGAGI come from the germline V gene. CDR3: CASSYGGGAGNTIYF. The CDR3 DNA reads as TGTGCCAGCAGTTACGGCGGGGGGGCTGGAAACACCATATATTTT.

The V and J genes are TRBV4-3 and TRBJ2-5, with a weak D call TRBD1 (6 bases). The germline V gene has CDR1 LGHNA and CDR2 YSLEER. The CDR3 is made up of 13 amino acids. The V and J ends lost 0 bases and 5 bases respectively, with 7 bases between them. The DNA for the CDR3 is TGCGCCAGCAGCCAAGACAGGGGCGAGACCCAGTACTTC. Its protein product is CASSQDRGETQYF.